The T cell receptor (beta chain) under discussion was sequenced for a study of Ad26.COV2.S vaccination and SARS-CoV-2 variants. Study as a whole: Into the muscle, Ad26.COV2.S was dosed once or twice, 56 days apart.

Described treatment: some 19 received Ad26.COV2.S at low or high dose, single or two shots; 5 received placebo; per-sample allocation not given. After the first vaccine or placebo injection, samples were drawn on day 63. Repertoires were generated with immunoSEQ multiplex PCR, while TCRdb's copy carries only in-frame clones and drops some. The sample has roughly 450,000 clones, 75% to 95% seen once. Germline loops: CDR1 SGHTA, CDR2 FQGNSA. The CDR3 extends over 14 amino acids. V dropped 0 bases and J dropped 4 bases, with 8 bases sitting between them. The J gene is TRBJ2-3, the V gene TRBV7-2; D may be TRBD1 or TRBD2 (6 bases each). Sequenced material: peripheral blood, taken in a trial of Ad26.COV2.S vaccine versus placebo. The TCR originated in a person aged 18-65 years who received the Ad26.COV2.S COVID-19 vaccine or a placebo. The CDR3 protein is CASSLAEGADTQYF. In DNA form, the CDR3 reads TGTGCCAGCAGCTTAGCGGAGGGGGCAGATACGCAGTATTTT. Full variable domain (missing parts from reference TRBV7-2 and TRBJ2-3): GAGVSQSPSNKVTEKGKDVELRCDPISGHTALYWYRQSLGQGLEFLIYFQGNSAPDKSGLPSDRFSAERTGGSVSTLTIQRTQQEDSAVYLCASSLAEGADTQYFGPGTRLTVL.